Below, 16 T cell receptor beta chains from the same sample are listed, as sequenced in a study of T cells in Graves' hyperthyroidism and ophthalmopathy. RNA transcripts served as the template for amplifying TCR beta CDR3 regions. A first-round RT-PCR of the TCR CDR3 used the HTBI primer set. One entry per CDR3 protein results from TCRdb running MiXCR on the multiplex PCR reads. The sample yields roughly 750,000 distinct CDR3 sequences, about 17% seen once. Sequenced material: blood. The source of these receptors is a man between 18 and 29 years old with Graves' hyperthyroidism.

A single count supports this clonotype. V usage is TRBV12-3 or TRBV12-4 and J usage is TRBJ2-5, with D hard to call. The CDR3 spans 13 residues. V was shortened by 3 bases and J by 2 bases, with 7 bases between the two germline ends. CDR3 residues: CASSFLIQETQYF. CDR3 sequence (DNA): TGTGCCAGCAGTTTTTTGATACAAGAGACCCAGTACTTC.

In its sample, this clonotype was seen many times. V usage is TRBV2 and J usage is TRBJ2-7; D call uncertain. Trimming took off 7 bases at V and 9 bases at J, with 22 bases between the two ends. The V gene's germline CDR1 is SNHLY and CDR2 FYNNEI. The CDR3 spans 14 residues. CDR3 protein: CASNRGLSVPGQYF. The DNA of the CDR3 is TGTGCCAGCAATAGAGGTCTGAGCGTACCGGGGCAGTACTTC.

At least ten counts were recorded for this clonotype. This sequence joins TRBV28 and TRBJ1-2; 8 bases are a match to TRBD1. Germline trimming cut 1 base from V and 8 bases from J; bases unmatched to any gene: 12. Germline CDR1 MDHEN, CDR2 SYDVKM. CDR3 length: 16 residues. The CDR3 DNA sequence: TGTGCCAGCAGTTTATTTCCGGGGCAGGGGGCGGGAGGCTACACCTTC. Protein product: CASSLFPGQGAGGYTF.

Only a few counts were recorded for this clonotype. V gene TRBV15 combines with J gene TRBJ1-6; D unclear. Germline-derived CDR1 and CDR2 are LNHNV and YYDKDF (reference sequence). This CDR3 comprises 13 residues. With 2 bases removed from V and 14 bases from J, the gap between germline ends came to 13 bases. CDR3 protein: CATSRRPLVALHF. CDR3 sequence (DNA): TGTGCCACCAGCAGACGACCGTTAGTAGCCCTCCACTTT. Using reference TRBV15 and TRBJ1-6 for the parts outside the CDR3, the full variable domain is DAMVIQNPRYQVTQFGKPVTLSCSQTLNHNVMYWYQQKSSQAPKLLFHYYDKDFNNEADTPDNFQSRRPNTSFCFLDIRSPGLGDTAMYLCATSRRPLVALHFGNGTRLTVT.

The chain carries TRBV11-2 and TRBJ2-7; 10 bases map to TRBD2. V shed 5 bases and J 4 bases; nucleotides not matched to a gene: 8. CDR3 length equals 15 residues. CDR1 and CDR2 from the germline V gene are SGHAT and FQNNGV. CDR3 sequence: CASSHPSGSWYEQYF. Here the CDR3 DNA reads TGTGCCAGCAGCCATCCTAGCGGGAGCTGGTACGAGCAGTACTTC.

The chain recombines TRBV2 with TRBJ2-1; 11 nucleotides align to TRBD2. CDR3 size: 14 residues. V shed 10 bases, J shed 4 bases, and the junction held 6 bases outside the gene matches. Germline CDR1 SNHLY, CDR2 FYNNEI. CDR3 nucleotides: TGTGCCACCGGCGGGACTAGCGGATACAATGAGCAGTTCTTC. This translates into CATGGTSGYNEQFF.

This clonotype was detected many times. This chain connects TRBV3-1 to TRBJ2-5; possible D gene TRBD2, 6 bases. V was shortened by 3 bases and J by 5 bases, with 16 bases between the two germline ends. The CDR3 length is 15 residues. Germline V gives CDR1 LGHDT, CDR2 YNNKEL (reference sequence). The CDR3 here is CASSHGNGGWETQYF. The CDR3 nucleotides read TGTGCCAGCAGCCATGGAAATGGGGGGTGGGAGACCCAGTACTTC.

At least ten counts were recorded for this clonotype. The chain employs TRBV13 and TRBJ1-1; 7 nucleotides line up with TRBD1. V lost 3 bases to trimming and J lost 1 base; unmatched junction nucleotides: 2. The CDR3 totals 14 residues. Germline V gene lookup returns CDR1 PRHDT and CDR2 FYEKMQ (reference sequence). The CDR3 here is CASSLDRSNTEAFF. The CDR3 nucleotides are TGTGCCAGCAGCTTGGACAGGTCGAACACTGAAGCTTTCTTT.

The genes are TRBV20-1 and TRBJ2-1; perhaps TRBD2 as D (6 bases). V lost 5 bases, J lost 3 bases, and 14 bases lay in between. Per germline, CDR1 DFQATT and CDR2 SNEGSKA (reference sequence). This CDR3 region has 14 residues. In nucleotides, the CDR3 is TGCAGTGCTGGGGACTTATTGGGCTACAATGAGCAGTTCTTC. Translating it yields CSAGDLLGYNEQFF.

Ten or more counts support this clonotype. This sequence joins TRBV3-1 and TRBJ2-7, with 8 nucleotides matching TRBD2. This CDR3 spans 15 amino acids. Germline V gene lookup returns CDR1 LGHDT and CDR2 YNNKEL (reference sequence). With 1 base clipped from V and 3 bases from J, the junction kept 5 bases outside the gene matches. The CDR3 DNA reads as TGTGCCAGCAGCCAAGTTTCGGGAGGGGACTACGAGCAGTACTTC. Translating it yields CASSQVSGGDYEQYF.

This clonotype showed up many times. This chain links TRBV3-1 with TRBJ2-1; no clear D gene. Trimming shortened V by 0 bases and J by 8 bases, and 8 bases separated the two germline ends. This CDR3 contains 13 residues. Germline assignment: CDR1 LGHDT and CDR2 YNNKEL (reference sequence). The CDR3 reads CASSQDWGDEQFF. The CDR3, as DNA: TGTGCCAGCAGCCAAGATTGGGGTGATGAGCAGTTCTTC.

The table lists this clonotype with many counts. The CDR3 region is CAIEEVTEAFF. As DNA, the CDR3 is TGTGCCATTGAGGAGGTAACTGAAGCTTTCTTT. The genes are TRBV6-1 and TRBJ1-1; D remains unclear. Trimming cost V 10 bases and J 5 bases, with 11 bases left between them. The CDR3 covers 11 residues. Germline V lookup: CDR1 MNHNS, CDR2 SASEGT.

This clonotype has more than one count but fewer than ten. J is TRBJ2-1 and V is TRBV7-9; 14 nucleotides match TRBD2. This CDR3 comprises 16 residues. V dropped 6 bases and J dropped 5; count of bases not matched to a gene: 6. Germline V lookup: CDR1 SEHNR, CDR2 FQNEAQ (reference sequence). CDR3 nucleotide sequence: TGTGCCAGCAGGGGGACTAGCGGGAGACCCAACAATGAGCAGTTCTTC. It yields the protein CASRGTSGRPNNEQFF.

The V call is TRBV20-1, the J call TRBJ2-5; TRBD2 matches at 9 bases. The germline CDR1 and CDR2 sequences are DFQATT and SNEGSKA (reference sequence). The CDR3 spans 14 residues. Trimming took 3 bases from V and 2 from J; bases not matched to a gene: 4. CDR3 residues: CSASLAGWQETQYF. CDR3 in DNA: TGCAGTGCTAGCCTAGCGGGATGGCAAGAGACCCAGTACTTC.

This clonotype was detected ten times or more. The J gene is TRBJ1-1, the V gene TRBV11-2; tentatively, D is TRBD1 (5 bases). Germline CDR1 is SGHAT and CDR2 is FQNNGV. V lost 0 bases to trimming and J lost 5 bases, with 10 bases between them. The CDR3 runs 14 residues. CDR3 loop: CASSLDQGWTEAFF. CDR3 DNA: TGTGCCAGCAGCTTAGATCAGGGTTGGACTGAAGCTTTCTTT.

The chain couples TRBV2 to TRBJ2-2; D is undetermined. Looked up from germline, CDR1 is SNHLY and CDR2 is FYNNEI. Trimming left V 8 bases short and J 4 bases short, with 23 bases between. The CDR3 covers 17 residues. The CDR3 spells CASSVARTLLVTGELFF. Here the CDR3 DNA reads TGTGCCAGCTCAGTGGCCCGGACCCTCTTAGTCACCGGGGAGCTGTTTTTT.